This note documents a single T cell receptor (beta chain) sequence. The data derive from a study of PD-L1 blockade in urothelial cancer. With 2 bases removed from V and 5 bases from J, the gap between germline ends came to 13 bases. The CDR3 runs to 15 residues. Germline V gene lookup returns CDR1 SGDLS and CDR2 YYNGEE. Time point meaning: pretreatment peripheral blood. This table comes from immunoSEQ multiplex PCR, and its TCRdb copy is limited to in-frame clones, with some not included. This table holds tens of thousands of clones, 82% found once. V gene TRBV9 combines with J gene TRBJ1-4; unclear D gene. Sequences were derived from PBMCs, sampled around atezolizumab (anti-PD-L1) treatment. The sequence came from a man aged 60 to 75 with urothelial cancer. The CDR3 loop is CASSVAPFPNEKLFF. The DNA for the CDR3 is TGTGCCAGCAGCGTGGCTCCTTTCCCAAATGAAAAACTGTTTTTT.